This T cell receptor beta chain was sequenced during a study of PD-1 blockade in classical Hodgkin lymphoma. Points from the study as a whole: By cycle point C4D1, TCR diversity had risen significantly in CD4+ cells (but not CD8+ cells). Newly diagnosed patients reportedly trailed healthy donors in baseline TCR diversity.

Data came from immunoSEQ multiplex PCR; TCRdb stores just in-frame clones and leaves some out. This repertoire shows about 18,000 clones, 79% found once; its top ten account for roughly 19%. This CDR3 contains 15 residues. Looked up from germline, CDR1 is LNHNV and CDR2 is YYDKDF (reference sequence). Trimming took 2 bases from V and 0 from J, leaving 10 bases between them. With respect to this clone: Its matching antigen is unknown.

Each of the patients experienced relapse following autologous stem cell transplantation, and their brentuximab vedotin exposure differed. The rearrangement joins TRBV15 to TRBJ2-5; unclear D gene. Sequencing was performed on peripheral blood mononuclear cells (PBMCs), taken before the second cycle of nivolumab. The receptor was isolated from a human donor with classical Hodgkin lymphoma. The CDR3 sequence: CATSRSKWDQETQYF. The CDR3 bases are TGTGCCACCAGCAGATCAAAGTGGGACCAAGAGACCCAGTACTTC.